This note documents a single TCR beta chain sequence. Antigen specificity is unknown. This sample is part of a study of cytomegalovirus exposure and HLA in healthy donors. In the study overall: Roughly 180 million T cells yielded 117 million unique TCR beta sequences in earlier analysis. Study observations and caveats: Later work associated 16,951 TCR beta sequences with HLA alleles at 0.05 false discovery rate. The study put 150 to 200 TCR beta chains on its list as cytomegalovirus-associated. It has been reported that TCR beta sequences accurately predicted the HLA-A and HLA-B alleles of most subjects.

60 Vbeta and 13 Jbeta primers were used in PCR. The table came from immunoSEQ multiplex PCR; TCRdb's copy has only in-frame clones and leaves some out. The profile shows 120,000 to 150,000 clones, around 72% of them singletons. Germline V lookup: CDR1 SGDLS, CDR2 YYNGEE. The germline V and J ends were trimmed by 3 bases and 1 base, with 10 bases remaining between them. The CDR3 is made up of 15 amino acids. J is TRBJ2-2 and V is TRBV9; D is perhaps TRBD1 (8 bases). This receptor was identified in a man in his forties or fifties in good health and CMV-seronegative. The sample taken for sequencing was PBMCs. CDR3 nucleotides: TGTGCCAGCAGCGACAGGGGGGGGAACACCGGGGAGCTGTTTTTT. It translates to CASSDRGGNTGELFF.